A single sample is the source of the 6 T cell receptor beta chains below, sequenced in a study of PD-1 blockade in classical Hodgkin lymphoma. Following autologous stem cell transplantation, relapse occurred in every patient, and exposure to brentuximab vedotin varied. Sequencing was performed with immunoSEQ multiplex PCR; in TCRdb, only in-frame clones are kept and a portion is missing. In the table there are approximately 60,000 clones, 88% of which are singletons. Sequences were derived from peripheral blood mononuclear cells (PBMCs), sampled at baseline. All receptors derive from a human donor with classical Hodgkin lymphoma.

This chain joins TRBV5-8 and TRBJ1-5, with D possibly TRBD1 on 5 matching bases. Germline CDR1 and CDR2: SGHTS and YDEGEE. The CDR3 spans 17 residues. The V gene lost 3 bases and the J gene lost 0 bases, with 16 bases spanning the gap. For the CDR3, the DNA is TGTGCCAGCAGCTCTATATACAGGAGTTATAGCAATCAGCCCCAGCATTTT. Amino acids: CASSSIYRSYSNQPQHF.

J is TRBJ1-2 and V is TRBV5-1; 7 bases are a match to TRBD1. The CDR3 totals 14 residues. With V trimmed by 0 bases and J by 4 bases, 3 bases remained unmatched. Germline V gene sequence: CDR1 SGHRS, CDR2 YFSETQ. In DNA, the CDR3 is TGCGCCAGCAGCTTGGAGGGACAGATCTATGGCTACACCTTC. The encoded protein is CASSLEGQIYGYTF.

J is TRBJ2-4 and V is TRBV11-2; the D call may be TRBD1 or TRBD2 (5 bases each). V lost 6 bases to trimming and J lost 4 bases, with 16 bases between them. The CDR3 spans 15 residues. CDR1 is SGHAT and CDR2 is FQNNGV in the germline V gene. The CDR3 sequence: CASRDTGTVKNIQYF. The DNA of the CDR3 is TGTGCCAGCAGGGATACCGGGACGGTAAAAAACATTCAGTACTTC.

The CDR3 region has the DNA TGTGCCACCAGCAGAGGTCACGCAGGGGGCAATCAGCCCCAGCATTTT. Protein: CATSRGHAGGNQPQHF. V gene TRBV15 combines with J gene TRBJ1-5; maybe TRBD1 (6 bases). The CDR3 extends over 16 amino acids. Germline CDR1 LNHNV, CDR2 YYDKDF (reference sequence). The V end was cut by 1 base, the J end by 2 bases, with 12 bases between.

The V gene is TRBV12-5, the J gene TRBJ2-5; D possibly corresponds to TRBD1 (6 bases). Trimming removed 0 bases at V and 0 bases at J, with 11 bases between. Germline V CDR1 and CDR2: LGHNT, FRNRAP. This CDR3 has 16 residues. CDR3 in DNA: TGTGCTAGTGGTTTGGTACAGGGTTATAACCAAGAGACCCAGTACTTC. Amino acid sequence: CASGLVQGYNQETQYF.

The chain links TRBV18 to TRBJ2-1; D not resolved. With 3 bases removed from V and 5 bases from J, the gap between germline ends came to 14 bases. Germline CDR1 is KGHSH and CDR2 is LQKENI. This CDR3 contains 15 residues. CDR3 in amino acids: CASSPTWGFDNEQFF. The CDR3 nucleotides are TGTGCCAGCTCACCTACGTGGGGTTTCGACAATGAGCAGTTCTTC.